The TCR beta chain under discussion was sequenced for a study of blood T cell repertoires in COVID-19. Across the whole study: The study drew acute and convalescent COVID-19 samples from the United States, Italy and Spain. From T cells, B-cell-depleted T cells, or PBMCs came the material, which was cDNA or gDNA.

This clone came up a few times. Authors' data handling: For nucleated cells, counts were estimated from reference gene primer amplification. Assay: immunoSEQ multiplex PCR; the TCRdb copy retains only in-frame clones and omits some. The V and J calls and clone size were taken over from that table, and D and trimming were inferred from the DNA. This table holds 100,000 to 120,000 clones, 80% to 90% found once. Germline CDR1 SGHAT, CDR2 FQNNGV. This CDR3 is built from 12 residues. V was shortened by 4 bases and J by 3 bases, with 6 bases between the two germline ends. This chain links TRBV11-2 with TRBJ1-2, with D uncertain. The clonotype was recovered from a woman aged 55-75 years with acute or convalescent COVID-19. What was sequenced was peripheral blood. The CDR3 spells CASSYDYYGYTF. The CDR3 nucleotides are TGTGCCAGCAGCTATGACTACTATGGCTACACCTTC.